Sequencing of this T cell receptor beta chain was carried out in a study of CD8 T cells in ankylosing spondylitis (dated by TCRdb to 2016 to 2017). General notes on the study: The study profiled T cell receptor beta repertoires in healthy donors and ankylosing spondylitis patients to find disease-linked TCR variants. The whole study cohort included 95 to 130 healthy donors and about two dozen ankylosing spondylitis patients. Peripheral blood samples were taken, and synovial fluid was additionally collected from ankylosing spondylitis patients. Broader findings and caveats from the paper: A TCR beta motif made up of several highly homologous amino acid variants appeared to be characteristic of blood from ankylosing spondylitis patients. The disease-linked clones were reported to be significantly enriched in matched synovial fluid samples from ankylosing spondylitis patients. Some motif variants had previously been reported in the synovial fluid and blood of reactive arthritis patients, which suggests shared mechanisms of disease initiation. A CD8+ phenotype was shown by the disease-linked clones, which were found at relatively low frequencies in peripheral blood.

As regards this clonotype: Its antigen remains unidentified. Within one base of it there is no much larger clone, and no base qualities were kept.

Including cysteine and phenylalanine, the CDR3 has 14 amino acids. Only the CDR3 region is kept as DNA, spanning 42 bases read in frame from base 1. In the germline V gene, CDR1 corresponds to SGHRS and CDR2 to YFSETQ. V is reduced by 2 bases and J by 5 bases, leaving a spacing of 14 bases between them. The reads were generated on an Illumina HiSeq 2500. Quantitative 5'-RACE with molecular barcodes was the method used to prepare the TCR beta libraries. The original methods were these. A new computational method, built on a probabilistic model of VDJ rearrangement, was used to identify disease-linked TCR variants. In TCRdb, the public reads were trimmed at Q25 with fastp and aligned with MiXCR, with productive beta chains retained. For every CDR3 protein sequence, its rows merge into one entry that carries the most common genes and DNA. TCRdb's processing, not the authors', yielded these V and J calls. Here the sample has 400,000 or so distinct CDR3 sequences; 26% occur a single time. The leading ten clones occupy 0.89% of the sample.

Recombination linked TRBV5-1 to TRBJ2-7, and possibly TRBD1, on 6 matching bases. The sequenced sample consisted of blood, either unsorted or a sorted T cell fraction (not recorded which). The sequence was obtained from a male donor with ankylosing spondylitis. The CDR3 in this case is CASSFGTYGNEQYF. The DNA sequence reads TGCGCCAGCAGCTTCGGGACATACGGAAACGAGCAGTACTTC. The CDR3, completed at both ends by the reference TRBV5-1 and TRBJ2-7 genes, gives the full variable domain KAGVTQTPRYLIKTRGQQVTLSCSPISGHRSVSWYQQTPGQGLQFLFEYFSETQRNKGNFPGRFSGRQFSNSRSEMNVSTLELGDSALYLCASSFGTYGNEQYFGPGTRLTVT.